The 6 T cell receptor beta chains presented below share a single source sample, sequenced in a study of persistence of HIV-infected CD4 T cells (dated by TCRdb to about 2020). These TCRs are of unknown antigen specificity. What this sample's treatment or condition label stands for: suppressive antiretroviral therapy. Lysates of CMV-infected fibroblasts were used at approximately 10 ug/mL for cell stimulation. Responding CD4+ T cells were sorted on the basis of upregulation of both CD40 ligand and CD69. The immunoSEQ hsTCRB assay version 4 in survey mode was used to sequence TCRbeta repertoires from genomic DNA. TCRdb retrieved this table from immuneACCESS and kept in-frame rearrangements only. Not all clones are present; in checked studies, unresolved V genes account for under half, and no reason is known for the remainder. This sample is represented by under 20,000 clones; approximately 80% of them were singletons. About 6.8% of the sample is taken by the ten largest.

Material: CD4+ T cells sorted from PBMCs after 18-hour stimulation, obtained from a patient who received antiretroviral therapy. Interpreted using the paper, the cell subset or site label stands for: CD40L+CD69+ CD4 T cells responding to CMV lysate. The origin of the receptors is an adult man with HIV who was CMV-seropositive.

The chain carries TRBV27 and TRBJ1-1, with D possibly matching TRBD1 (5 bases). Germline lookup yields CDR1 MNHEY and CDR2 SMNVEV (reference sequence). The CDR3 is made up of 14 amino acids. V was cut by 6 bases and J by 0 bases, with 11 bases left in between. The CDR3 loop is CASSLGHLNTEAFF. Written as DNA, the CDR3 is TGTGCCAGCAGCCTCGGACATTTGAACACTGAAGCTTTCTTT.

The chain has TRBV5-1 and TRBJ1-1, with 7 bases identical to TRBD1. V shed 0 bases, J shed 0 bases, and the junction held 2 bases outside the gene matches. The CDR3 is 15 amino acids. Germline assignment: CDR1 SGHRS and CDR2 YFSETQ. The CDR3 DNA follows: TGCGCCAGCAGCTTGGGACAGGGAATGAACACTGAAGCTTTCTTT. Protein sequence: CASSLGQGMNTEAFF.

J is TRBJ1-1 and V is TRBV4-1; D unclear. The CDR3 sequence is 16 residues long. Trimming removed 2 bases at V and 2 bases at J, with 15 bases between. Germline V gene sequence: CDR1 MGHRA, CDR2 YSYEKL. CDR3 loop: CASSQIDISFNTEAFF. The CDR3 nucleotides are TGCGCCAGCAGCCAAATTGACATCTCATTCAACACTGAAGCTTTCTTT.

The chain employs TRBV3-1 (or the pseudogene TRBV3-2) and TRBJ2-6; D is perhaps TRBD1 (7 bases). Trimming cost V 4 bases and J 0 bases, with 22 bases left between them. Germline V gene data show CDR1 as LGHDT and CDR2 as YNNKEL (reference sequence). This CDR3 is 20 amino acids long. CDR3 coding DNA: TGTGCCAGCAGCCCCCCCCTGGGGGGACAGAGAGACTCTGGGGCCAACGTCCTGACTTTC. Encoded protein: CASSPPLGGQRDSGANVLTF.

This clone has a single count. This chain uses TRBV7-3 with TRBJ2-1, with TRBD2 matching over 10 bases. The V gene's germline CDR1 is SGHTA and CDR2 FQGTGA. V lost 3 bases, J lost 10 bases, and 3 bases stayed unmatched. CDR3 length: 13 amino acids. The CDR3 spells CASSFGTSVEQFF. For the CDR3, the DNA is TGTGCCAGCAGCTTTGGGACTAGCGTCGAGCAGTTCTTC.

J is TRBJ1-1 and V is TRBV5-1, with TRBD1 as a possible D gene (5 bases). Germline V gives CDR1 SGHRS, CDR2 YFSETQ. The ends were cut back, 4 bases at V and 7 bases at J, with 17 bases in the middle. This CDR3 is 14 amino acids long. The DNA of the CDR3 is TGCGCCAGCAGCATAAGGACACCTTGGGATGAAGCTTTCTTT. Translation gives CASSIRTPWDEAFF.